The clone carrying this T cell receptor beta chain was detected ten times or more. Time point: newly diagnosed GD, antithyroid drugs for less than 3 months. There was RNA extracted from PBMCs, and the TCR library was made from it. Investigators prepared the TCR beta libraries by applying iRepertoire HTBI primers and Arm-PCR of CDR3 regions. MiXCR was run by TCRdb on the multiplex PCR reads, yielding one entry per CDR3 protein. The profile shows 440,000 or so distinct CDR3 sequences, around 15% of them singletons. This specimen belongs to a study of regulatory T cells in long-lasting Graves disease. J lost 10 bases, V lost 3 bases, and 15 bases had no gene match. From germline, CDR1 is SGHRS and CDR2 YFSETQ. The CDR3 is 16 amino acids. This sample was also put to use in a study of T cells in Graves' hyperthyroidism and ophthalmopathy. That study adds: Patients counted as stable if ophthalmopathy did not develop within 18 months. A patient was excluded if there was uncontrolled infection, other autoimmune disease, pregnancy or lactation. Using the HTBI primer set, a first-round RT-PCR was run on the TCR CDR3. Among clonotypes expanded in thyroid above 0.001, most were also found in blood.

The sample was peripheral blood mononuclear cells (PBMCs), taken at new diagnosis, from a patient treated with antithyroid drugs. This clonotype originated in a woman aged 30 to 39 with Graves disease. The gene calls are TRBV5-1 and TRBJ1-4; TRBD1 agrees at 7 bases. The DNA for the CDR3 is TGCGCCAGCAGCTCGGCCCCCAGGGGGTATTTTGGAAAACTGTTTTTT. This translates into CASSSAPRGYFGKLFF.